The 28 T cell receptor beta chains below were found in one sample sequenced in a study of T cells in Graves' hyperthyroidism and ophthalmopathy. Researchers amplified the TCR beta CDR3 regions from RNA transcripts. HTBI primers were used for first-round RT-PCR of the TCR CDR3. Each CDR3 protein gets one entry after TCRdb re-called the multiplex PCR reads with MiXCR. The sample lists 530,000 or so distinct CDR3 sequences; 17% were seen once. What was sequenced was blood. All receptors come from a woman between 18 and 30 years old with Graves' ophthalmopathy.

This clonotype has only a few counts. This chain joins TRBV6-4 and TRBJ1-5, with a weak D call TRBD1 (5 bases). The CDR3 is 14 amino acids. The germline V and J ends were trimmed by 0 bases and 3 bases, with 6 bases remaining between them. Germline V lookup: CDR1 MRHNA, CDR2 SNTAGT. The CDR3 bases are TGTGCCAGCAGTGACTCGGGGGACAATCAGCCCCAGCATTTT. Amino acids: CASSDSGDNQPQHF.

This clonotype was observed a handful of times. V gene TRBV27 combines with J gene TRBJ1-1, with D hard to call. Trimming left V 6 bases short and J 1 base short, with 12 bases between. The germline V gene encodes CDR1 MNHEY and CDR2 SMNVEV (reference sequence). This CDR3 is built from 14 residues. DNA of the CDR3: TGTGCCAGCAGGCCCCGAGGTGGGAACACTGAAGCTTTCTTT. This translates into CASRPRGGNTEAFF.

This chain links TRBV6-1 with TRBJ2-1; D perhaps matches TRBD1 (6 bases). Trimming took 3 bases from V and 5 from J, leaving 14 bases between them. The CDR3 consists of 15 residues. The germline CDR1 and CDR2 sequences are MNHNS and SASEGT. CDR3 sequence (DNA): TGTGCCAGCAGTGATTTGGGGGCTTTGGACAATGAGCAGTTCTTC. It yields the protein CASSDLGALDNEQFF.

The chain couples TRBV15 to TRBJ2-1; 10 bases match TRBD1. The CDR3 loop spans 14 amino acids. Germline CDR1 is LNHNV and CDR2 is YYDKDF (reference sequence). V gave up 5 bases and J gave up 9 bases; unmatched junction bases: 7. The CDR3 region is CATSPIRDRGEQFF. The CDR3 DNA sequence: TGTGCCACCAGCCCTATCCGGGACAGGGGTGAGCAGTTCTTC. Filled out from reference TRBV15 and TRBJ2-1, the complete variable domain reads DAMVIQNPRYQVTQFGKPVTLSCSQTLNHNVMYWYQQKSSQAPKLLFHYYDKDFNNEADTPDNFQSRRPNTSFCFLDIRSPGLGDTAMYLCATSPIRDRGEQFFGPGTRLTVL.

At least ten counts were recorded for this clonotype. J is TRBJ2-1 and V is TRBV28; 8 bases are shared with TRBD2. The V gene's germline CDR1 is MDHEN and CDR2 SYDVKM. V gave up 5 bases and J gave up 6 bases; unmatched junction bases: 6. The CDR3 loop spans 14 amino acids. For the CDR3, the DNA is TGTGCCAGCAGTGGGGGACTAGTATTCAATGAGCAGTTCTTC. Translated: CASSGGLVFNEQFF.

This clonotype was observed once. V gene TRBV6-5 combines with J gene TRBJ2-2, with D uncertain. Per germline, CDR1 MNHEY and CDR2 SVGAGI. Deletions cut 0 bases from V and 8 bases from J, with 16 bases between. This CDR3 is built from 16 residues. The CDR3 region is CASSYSYKGALGELFF. The CDR3 region has the DNA TGTGCCAGCAGTTACTCGTATAAGGGCGCTCTGGGGGAGCTGTTTTTT.

Notes on this clonotype: This could be a read error, since a much larger clone is one nucleotide away. The genes are TRBV25-1 and TRBJ2-5; 13 nucleotides line up with TRBD2. Germline CDR1 is MGHDK and CDR2 is SYGVNS. The CDR3 covers 18 residues. CDR3 protein: CASSGLLAGGPKGETQHF. As DNA, the CDR3 is TGTGCCAGCAGTGGCTTACTAGCGGGAGGGCCGAAGGGGGAGACCCAGCACTTC.

This clonotype occurred many times. The V and J genes are TRBV28 and TRBJ1-5, with 9 bases identical to TRBD1. V was clipped by 2 bases and J by 5 bases; unmatched bases: 4. The CDR3 consists of 15 residues. The V gene's germline CDR1 is MDHEN and CDR2 SYDVKM. DNA for the CDR3: TGTGCCAGCAGTTTAACACAGGGGGCGTATCAGCCCCAGCATTTT. As protein: CASSLTQGAYQPQHF.

This clonotype was seen ten or more times. The V call is TRBV6-1, the J call TRBJ1-1; tentatively, D is TRBD1 (5 bases). Germline V lookup: CDR1 MNHNS, CDR2 SASEGT. The CDR3 is 14 amino acids. V was shortened by 1 base and J by 6 bases, with 12 bases between the two germline ends. The CDR3 sequence is CASSEERGFAEAFF. The CDR3 DNA sequence: TGTGCCAGCAGTGAAGAAAGGGGTTTCGCTGAAGCTTTCTTT.

This clonotype came up many times. The chain recombines TRBV27 with TRBJ1-2; the D is unclear. CDR1 is MNHEY and CDR2 is SMNVEV in the germline V gene (reference sequence). Trimming left V 0 bases short and J 8 bases short, with 13 bases between. CDR3 length: 14 residues. As DNA, the CDR3 is TGTGCCAGCAGTTTATCGAAAGAGCTTGAAGGCTACACCTTC. Its protein product is CASSLSKELEGYTF.

The table lists this clonotype with many counts. The chain couples TRBV7-9 to TRBJ2-7; 7 bases match TRBD1. The CDR3 has 16 amino acids. Germline V gene sequence: CDR1 SEHNR, CDR2 FQNEAQ (reference sequence). V shed 5 bases and J 5 bases; nucleotides not matched to a gene: 15. In DNA, the CDR3 is TGTGCCAGCAGCGGCGGCCAACAGGGGTCGGTAAACGAGCAGTACTTC. Amino acid sequence: CASSGGQQGSVNEQYF.

This chain joins TRBV7-3 and TRBJ2-1; TRBD2 matches at 12 bases. The V and J ends lost 5 bases and 12 bases, in that order; junction bases with no gene match: 14. The germline V gene encodes CDR1 SGHTA and CDR2 FQGTGA. CDR3 length: 16 residues. The CDR3, as DNA: TGTGCCAGCAGCCCCCTCGGGGGTGGACTAGCGGGAATGCAGTTCTTC. Amino acid sequence: CASSPLGGGLAGMQFF. Combining the CDR3 with reference TRBV7-3 and TRBJ2-1 gives the whole variable domain GAGVSQTPSNKVTEKGKYVELRCDPISGHTALYWYRQSLGQGPEFLIYFQGTGAADDSGLPNDRFFAVRPEGSVSTLKIQRTERGDSAVYLCASSPLGGGLAGMQFFGPGTRLTVL.

This clonotype was seen ten or more times. The genes are TRBV11-2 and TRBJ1-4, with D unresolved. The V gene lost 0 bases and the J gene lost 4 bases, with 6 bases spanning the gap. CDR1 SGHAT and CDR2 FQNNGV come from the germline V gene. The CDR3 consists of 14 residues. The DNA for the CDR3 is TGTGCCAGCAGCTTAGAAGGGCGTAATGAAAAACTGTTTTTT. As protein: CASSLEGRNEKLFF.

This clonotype was recorded at least ten times. The rearrangement links TRBV7-6 to TRBJ1-1; the D gene is possibly TRBD1 (6 bases). V was pared by 2 bases and J by 1 base, with 17 bases between. Germline V gene lookup returns CDR1 SGHVS and CDR2 FNYEAQ. CDR3 length: 17 amino acids. CDR3 protein: CASSLSPAGGANTEAFF. The CDR3 bases are TGTGCCAGCAGCTTAAGTCCGGCGGGGGGGGCGAACACTGAAGCTTTCTTT.

This clonotype was detected many times. The J gene is TRBJ2-6, the V gene TRBV15; the D is unclear. The CDR3 is 14 residues long. V lost 0 bases, J lost 0 bases, and 0 bases lay in between. The germline CDR1 and CDR2 sequences are LNHNV and YYDKDF (reference sequence). CDR3 DNA sequence: TGTGCCACCAGCAGAGACTCTGGGGCCAACGTCCTGACTTTC. Amino acid sequence: CATSRDSGANVLTF.

This clonotype was recorded a few times. V usage is TRBV11-2 and J usage is TRBJ1-2; unclear D gene. Trimming left V 0 bases short and J 12 bases short, with 11 bases between. The CDR3 length is 12 residues. CDR1 is SGHAT, CDR2 FQNNGV, per germline. CDR3: CASSLDRAPHTF. CDR3 in DNA: TGTGCCAGCAGCTTAGATCGGGCGCCACACACCTTC. The full variable domain, in which reference TRBV11-2 and TRBJ1-2 provide the parts outside the CDR3, is EAGVAQSPRYKIIEKRQSVAFWCNPISGHATLYWYQQILGQGPKLLIQFQNNGVVDDSQLPKDRFSAERLKGVDSTLKIQPAKLEDSAVYLCASSLDRAPHTFGSGTRLTVV.

A few counts support this clonotype. The gene calls are TRBV20-1 and TRBJ1-6; TRBD1 aligns across 10 bases. Germline trimming cut 6 bases from V and 5 bases from J; bases unmatched to any gene: 1. Germline loops: CDR1 DFQATT, CDR2 SNEGSKA (reference sequence). This CDR3 comprises 13 residues. The CDR3 sequence: CSAGQGHNSPLHF. CDR3 sequence (DNA): TGCAGTGCGGGACAGGGGCATAATTCACCCCTCCACTTT.

This chain connects TRBV6-1 to TRBJ2-5; TRBD1 aligns across 9 bases. In germline, CDR1 is MNHNS, CDR2 SASEGT. There are 13 residues in the CDR3. With V trimmed by 8 bases and J by 4 bases, 5 bases remained unmatched. Written as DNA, the CDR3 is TGTGCCAGCGGTCCGACAGGGGGAGAGACCCAGTACTTC. It encodes CASGPTGGETQYF.

This clonotype has more than one count but fewer than ten. The chain combines TRBV5-1 with TRBJ2-1; D may correspond to TRBD1 or TRBD2 (6 bases each). The CDR3 sequence is 20 residues long. The germline V gene encodes CDR1 SGHRS and CDR2 YFSETQ. Trimming shortened V by 3 bases and J by 6 bases, and 31 bases separated the two germline ends. This CDR3 is CASSSMTARRAREGGNEQFF. CDR3 DNA: TGCGCCAGCAGCTCAATGACTGCACGGAGGGCCCGCGAAGGGGGCAATGAGCAGTTCTTC.

The rearrangement uses TRBV30 and TRBJ1-6, with D hard to call. Germline CDR1 and CDR2: GTSNPN and SVGIG (reference sequence). The CDR3 has 13 amino acids. V lost 1 base and J 8 bases, leaving 9 bases between the germline ends. CDR3 amino acids: CAWSADRDSPLHF. CDR3 DNA: TGTGCCTGGAGTGCGGATAGGGATTCACCCCTCCACTTT.

The chain uses TRBV4-1 and TRBJ2-5; D may be TRBD1 or TRBD2 (6 bases each). Germline V gene sequence: CDR1 MGHRA, CDR2 YSYEKL. The CDR3 consists of 14 residues. Between the trimmed V and J ends, which lost 5 bases and 5 bases, there was a span of 15 bases. The CDR3 DNA reads TGCGCCAGCAGCTCCCGGGGGCACTTTGAGACCCAGTACTTC. It is translated as CASSSRGHFETQYF.

This clonotype was detected many times. This chain joins TRBV7-9 and TRBJ2-5, with no clear D. In germline, CDR1 is SEHNR, CDR2 FQNEAQ (reference sequence). The germline V and J ends were trimmed by 6 bases and 5 bases, with 4 bases remaining between them. There are 10 residues in the CDR3. The CDR3 region has the DNA TGTGCCAGCAGGGGGGAGACCCAGTACTTC. Its protein is CASRGETQYF.

This clonotype was seen a handful of times. This sequence joins TRBV20-1 and TRBJ1-3, with D unclear. Looked up from germline, CDR1 is DFQATT and CDR2 is SNEGSKA (reference sequence). The CDR3 consists of 13 residues. The V gene lost 0 bases and the J gene lost 2 bases, with 5 bases spanning the gap. For the CDR3, the DNA is TGCAGTGCTAGAGAGGGTCCTGGAAACACCATATATTTT. It is translated as CSAREGPGNTIYF.

This clonotype turned up a few times. This rearrangement joins TRBV4-2 to TRBJ2-5; 8 bases agree with TRBD2. This CDR3 region has 16 residues. V was pared by 1 base and J by 5 bases, with 9 bases of the junction left unmatched. The germline gives CDR1 LGHNA, CDR2 YNFKEQ. CDR3 protein: CASSQGSTGGQETQYF. DNA of the CDR3: TGTGCCAGCAGCCAAGGTTCTACGGGGGGGCAGGAGACCCAGTACTTC.

The sample holds many counts of this clonotype. The chain has TRBV5-1 and TRBJ2-1; 14 positions agree with TRBD2. Germline assignment: CDR1 SGHRS and CDR2 YFSETQ. The CDR3 covers 22 residues. V shed 0 bases and J 4 bases; nucleotides not matched to a gene: 18. The CDR3 nucleotides read TGCGCCAGCAGCTTGGAGGGACAGGGGAGACTAGCGGGAGGGAACATTTACAATGAGCAGTTCTTC. This encodes CASSLEGQGRLAGGNIYNEQFF.

V is TRBV30 and J is TRBJ1-1, with unresolved D. Germline CDR1 is GTSNPN and CDR2 is SVGIG (reference sequence). Between the trimmed V and J ends, which lost 5 bases and 3 bases, there was a span of 16 bases. The CDR3 consists of 14 residues. The CDR3 DNA follows: TGTGCCTGGTTCAGCGTATCCCTCCACACTGAAGCTTTCTTT. Its translation is CAWFSVSLHTEAFF.

The rearrangement links TRBV27 to TRBJ1-1, with D maybe TRBD1 (6 bases). The CDR3 is 14 amino acids. With 3 bases removed from V and 5 bases from J, the gap between germline ends came to 13 bases. Germline V gene data show CDR1 as MNHEY and CDR2 as SMNVEV (reference sequence). The CDR3 spells CASSFVGGSTEAFF. The CDR3 nucleotides read TGTGCCAGCAGTTTTGTTGGGGGCTCGACTGAAGCTTTCTTT.

This chain connects TRBV6-2 or TRBV6-3 to TRBJ1-2; perhaps TRBD1 as D (5 bases). CDR3 size: 12 residues. Germline CDR1 is MNHEY and CDR2 is SVGEGT. Trimming took off 6 bases at V and 2 bases at J, with 7 bases between the two ends. The CDR3 DNA reads as TGTGCCAGCAGCGGGACCAACTATGGCTACACCTTC. It yields the protein CASSGTNYGYTF.